Sequencing of this T cell receptor (beta chain) was carried out in a study of CXCR3-negative and CXCR3-positive naive CD8 T cells. Regarding this clonotype: The antigen remains unidentified.

UMI-labeled TRB cDNA libraries were prepared by 5' RACE. One entry per CDR3 protein, without DNA, is what TCRdb gives after re-calling the 5' RACE reads. The table lists under 85,000 distinct CDR3 sequences. Identification of naive CD8+ T cells rested on CD45RO-CCR7+CD27+CD95- status. Study-wide results and caveats: Naive CXCR3-negative cells resembled naive CXCR3-positive cells in TRBV-TRBJ usage; memory cells differed.

Specimen: naive CXCR3- CD8+ T cells from blood. Stated subset: CD45RO-CCR7+CD27+CD95- naive CD8+ T cells lacking CXCR3 (TNR3-). This clonotype was sampled from a human donor in good health. Some clones in this sample may be carry-over from other donors' samples.

The CDR3 loop is CAISMGMGVNEQFF. The chain uses TRBV10-3 and TRBJ2-1; the D call from TCRdb, TRBD1, cannot be confirmed without DNA. The V gene's germline CDR1 is ENHRY and CDR2 SYGVKD. The CDR3 runs 14 residues.